A selection of T cell receptor beta chains follows, all from one sample in a study of a mutant IDH1 vaccine in newly diagnosed glioma. Clones were sequenced by immunoSEQ multiplex PCR, and TCRdb holds only the in-frame ones, with some missing. This table has more than 20,000 clones, 90% to 95% appearing once. Material: PBMCs, obtained from a glioma patient treated with radiotherapy, temozolomide or both. The source is a man aged 25 to 40 with glioma. CDR3s include the opening cysteine and the closing phenylalanine or tryptophan. A D gene is named only where the DNA matches it firmly. Where a row states a size, it is once, few, many or the class of an expanded clone; other rows omit it.

D gene,J gene,clone size,V gene,CDR3 protein,CDR3 DNA
TRBD1,TRBJ2-4,NA,TRBV5-1,CASSAGTGGYIQYF,TGCGCCAGCAGCGCCGGGACAGGGGGCTACATTCAGTACTTC
NA,TRBJ1-2,NA,TRBV4-1,CASSQDWYGYTF,TGCGCCAGCAGCCAAGATTGGTATGGCTACACCTTC
NA,TRBJ2-6,NA,TRBV7-9,CATKGARGANVLTF,TGTGCCACCAAAGGGGCGCGGGGGGCCAACGTCCTGACTTTC
TRBD2,TRBJ2-1,NA,TRBV5-6,CASSPGTSGSYNEQFF,TGTGCCAGCAGCCCGGGGACTAGCGGGTCCTACAATGAGCAGTTCTTC
NA,TRBJ1-2,NA,TRBV19,CASTPGLGYTF,TGTGCCAGTACCCCAGGCCTCGGCTACACCTTC
TRBD1,TRBJ1-2,NA,TRBV2,CASSRDRGTNGYTF,TGTGCCAGCAGCCGGGACAGGGGGACTAATGGCTACACCTTC
NA,TRBJ1-5,NA,TRBV7-9,CASSLDGWEAQHF,TGTGCCAGCAGCTTAGACGGGTGGGAAGCCCAGCATTTT
TRBD2,TRBJ2-3,NA,TRBV10-3,CASKDSLAGGGTDTQYF,TGTGCCAGCAAGGACAGCCTAGCGGGAGGTGGAACAGATACGCAGTATTTT
NA,TRBJ1-1,NA,TRBV5-1,CASSQTEGIEAFF,TGCGCCAGCAGCCAGACAGAGGGGATTGAAGCTTTCTTT
TRBD1,TRBJ1-2,NA,TRBV27,CASSFGTGGGGYTF,TGTGCCAGCAGTTTCGGGACAGGGGGCGGTGGCTACACCTTC
TRBD2,TRBJ2-1,NA,TRBV5-5,CASSRGRASGMGNEQFF,TGTGCCAGCAGCCGCGGGAGAGCTAGCGGGATGGGGAATGAGCAGTTCTTC
NA,TRBJ1-1,NA,TRBV6-5,CASSTDGNTEAFF,TGTGCCAGCAGTACGGATGGGAACACTGAAGCTTTCTTT
NA,TRBJ2-2,NA,TRBV30,CAWTRRGRTGELFF,TGTGCCTGGACCCGACGAGGAAGAACCGGGGAGCTGTTTTTT
NA,TRBJ1-3,NA,TRBV6-1,CASRTPAGNTIYF,TGTGCCAGCAGAACTCCCGCCGGAAACACCATATATTTT
NA,TRBJ1-1,NA,TRBV5-1,CASSRDRTRAFF,TGCGCCAGCAGCCGGGACCGCACAAGGGCTTTCTTT
NA,TRBJ2-5,once,TRBV5-1,CASSLRLSQETQYF,TGCGCCAGCAGCTTGAGACTGTCCCAAGAGACCCAGTACTTC
NA,TRBJ2-7,NA,TRBV11-2,CASSLGSQGLYEQYF,TGTGCCAGCAGCTTAGGTAGTCAGGGTCTCTACGAGCAGTACTTC
NA,TRBJ2-7,NA,TRBV6-5,CATKFSGEGSYEQYF,TGTGCCACAAAATTTAGCGGAGAGGGGTCCTACGAGCAGTACTTC
NA,TRBJ1-4,NA,TRBV15,CATSRGGEGVKLFF,TGTGCCACCAGCCGGGGGGGAGAGGGGGTGAAACTGTTTTTT
NA,TRBJ1-2,NA,TRBV29-1,CSARGGDSYGYTF,TGCAGCGCTCGAGGGGGGGACTCCTATGGCTACACCTTC
NA,TRBJ1-1,NA,TRBV11-2,CASSFWGGEMNTEAFF,TGTGCCAGCAGCTTCTGGGGGGGAGAAATGAACACTGAAGCTTTCTTT
NA,TRBJ1-5,NA,TRBV5-8,CASSLTVGTQNQPQHF,TGTGCCAGCAGCTTGACGGTAGGAACCCAAAATCAGCCCCAGCATTTT
NA,TRBJ2-5,NA,TRBV5-6,CASSLGMRAQETQYF,TGTGCCAGCAGCTTGGGTATGAGGGCCCAAGAGACCCAGTACTTC
TRBD1,TRBJ2-7,NA,TRBV10-3,CAISAATGGDEQYF,TGTGCCATCAGTGCAGCGACAGGGGGCGACGAGCAGTACTTC
NA,TRBJ2-4,NA,TRBV14,CASSQGRNWADIQYF,TGTGCCAGCAGCCAAGGTCGGAACTGGGCGGACATTCAGTACTTC
NA,TRBJ1-1,NA,TRBV29-1,CSVEDWTPEAFF,TGCAGCGTTGAAGATTGGACACCTGAAGCTTTCTTT
TRBD1,TRBJ2-5,few,TRBV27,CASSPLTGTGASGTQYF,TGTGCCAGCAGTCCGTTAACAGGGACAGGGGCAAGTGGGACCCAGTACTTC
TRBD2,TRBJ2-2,NA,TRBV11-3,CASQTSLNTGELFF,TGTGCCAGTCAGACTAGCTTGAACACCGGGGAGCTGTTTTTT
NA,TRBJ1-5,NA,TRBV10-3,CAISPQGGLSQPQHF,TGTGCCATCAGCCCTCAAGGAGGGCTCAGCCAGCCCCAGCATTTT
NA,TRBJ2-7,NA,TRBV5-4,CASSLGTFSTYEQYF,TGTGCCAGCAGCTTGGGGACCTTCTCGACCTACGAGCAGTACTTC
TRBD1,TRBJ1-4,NA,TRBV4-2,CASSQTGVREKLFF,TGTGCCAGCAGCCAAACAGGGGTGAGGGAAAAACTGTTTTTT
TRBD2,TRBJ2-1,NA,TRBV5-1,CASSYGLAPPYNEQFF,TGCGCCAGCAGCTACGGACTAGCGCCACCCTACAATGAGCAGTTCTTC
NA,TRBJ1-5,once,TRBV30,CAWSVRGISNQPQHF,TGTGCCTGGAGTGTAAGGGGGATTAGCAATCAGCCCCAGCATTTT
NA,TRBJ2-1,NA,TRBV27,CASSSRRDPYNEQFF,TGTGCCAGCAGTTCACGCAGGGACCCCTACAATGAGCAGTTCTTC
NA,TRBJ2-7,once,TRBV11-3,CASSLHRGEEQYF,TGTGCCAGCAGCTTACATAGGGGTGAGGAGCAGTACTTC
TRBD1,TRBJ1-3,NA,TRBV6-5,CASSYSTGGWDTIYF,TGTGCCAGCAGTTACTCCACAGGGGGTTGGGACACCATATATTTT
NA,TRBJ2-3,NA,TRBV6-4,CASSLTGTPIGDTQYF,TGTGCCAGCAGCTTAACCGGGACTCCTATAGGAGATACGCAGTATTTT
NA,TRBJ2-1,NA,TRBV7-2,CASKISTPANNEQFF,TGTGCCAGCAAAATTAGTACCCCAGCGAACAATGAGCAGTTCTTC
NA,TRBJ2-5,NA,TRBV5-1,CASSPERLSGETQYF,TGCGCCAGCAGCCCAGAGAGACTATCCGGGGAGACCCAGTACTTC
NA,TRBJ2-2,NA,TRBV2,CASGTVQATNTGELFF,TGTGCCAGCGGAACGGTCCAGGCCACGAACACCGGGGAGCTGTTTTTT
TRBD1,TRBJ2-7,NA,TRBV6-5,CASSYSPTGGREQYF,TGTGCCAGCAGTTACTCGCCTACAGGGGGACGCGAGCAGTACTTC
NA,TRBJ2-7,NA,TRBV5-1,CASSLSPDGTYEQYF,TGCGCCAGCAGCTTAAGCCCAGACGGAACCTACGAGCAGTACTTC